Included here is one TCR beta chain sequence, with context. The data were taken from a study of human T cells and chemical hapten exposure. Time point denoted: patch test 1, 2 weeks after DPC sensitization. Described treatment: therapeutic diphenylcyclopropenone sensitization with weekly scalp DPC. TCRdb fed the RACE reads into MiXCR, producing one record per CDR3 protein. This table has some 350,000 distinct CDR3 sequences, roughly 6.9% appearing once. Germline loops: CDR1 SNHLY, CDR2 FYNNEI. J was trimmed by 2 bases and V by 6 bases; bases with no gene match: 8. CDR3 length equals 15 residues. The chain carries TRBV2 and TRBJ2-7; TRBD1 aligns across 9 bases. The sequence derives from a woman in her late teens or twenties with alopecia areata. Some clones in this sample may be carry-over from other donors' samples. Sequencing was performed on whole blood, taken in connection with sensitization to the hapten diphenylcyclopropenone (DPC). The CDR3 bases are TGTGCCAGCAGCGCCAGGACAGGGGATCCCTACGAGCAGTACTTC. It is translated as CASSARTGDPYEQYF.